The 18 T cell receptor beta chains presented below share a single source sample, sequenced in a study of quantifying T cell responses using KT2 cells. Turning to the study itself: Reverse transcription used primers in the TCR alpha and beta constant regions.

Each cDNA got a UMI-containing oligo ligated at its 3' end. First-round PCR used 4 cycles and beta primers RC1.1 and RC1.2 covering TRBC1 and TRBC2. TCRdb itself ran the UMI-ligation and nested PCR reads through MiXCR, one entry per CDR3 protein. The sample includes fewer than 50,000 distinct CDR3 sequences, approximately 15% of them seen just once. Sequenced material: PBMCs spiked with cells of the T cell clone KT2. The receptor set was obtained from a human donor.

The J gene is TRBJ2-4, the V gene TRBV20-1, with 7 bases aligning to TRBD1. The CDR3 extends over 11 amino acids. The V segment lost 5 bases and the J segment 9 bases; nucleotides outside the gene matches: 4. The germline gives CDR1 DFQATT, CDR2 SNEGSKA (reference sequence). The CDR3 reads CSADRATIQYF. The CDR3 DNA is TGCAGTGCTGACAGGGCCACCATTCAGTACTTC.

This clonotype has a handful of counts. The chain recombines TRBV9 with TRBJ1-2; D gene uncertain. Per the germline V gene, CDR1 is SGDLS and CDR2 is YYNGEE. This CDR3 is built from 16 residues. V gave up 7 bases and J gave up 1 base, with 20 bases separating them. The DNA of the CDR3 is TGTGCCAGCTCGAGAGGCGGGCAAAATATTAACTATGGCTACACCTTC. This translates into CASSRGGQNINYGYTF. Complete variable domain (other parts from reference TRBV9 and TRBJ1-2): DSGVTQTPKHLITATGQRVTLRCSPRSGDLSVYWYQQSLDQGLQFLIQYYNGEERAKGNILERFSAQQFPDLHSELNLSSLELGDSALYFCASSRGGQNINYGYTFGSGTRLTVV.

This clonotype was detected ten times or more. The chain couples TRBV12-3 or TRBV12-4 to TRBJ1-1; 7 nucleotides align to TRBD1. This CDR3 has 15 residues. J gave up 1 base and V 6 bases, and 8 bases lay outside the gene matches. The DNA of the CDR3 is TGTGCCAGCAGCGGCCCTACAGGGGAGAACACTGAAGCTTTCTTT. Its protein is CASSGPTGENTEAFF.

V and J are TRBV7-3 and TRBJ1-6; D gene ambiguous. This CDR3 region has 14 residues. Deletions cut 2 bases from V and 10 bases from J, with 12 bases between. CDR1 and CDR2 from the germline V gene are SGHTA and FQGTGA. The CDR3, as DNA: TGTGCCAGCAGCTTATCGGGGATATGGTCACCCCTCCACTTT. This encodes CASSLSGIWSPLHF.

This sequence joins TRBV9 and TRBJ1-2, with D unresolved. In germline, CDR1 is SGDLS, CDR2 YYNGEE. The CDR3 runs 15 residues. The V and J ends lost 0 bases and 2 bases respectively, with 11 bases between them. CDR3 sequence reads: CASSVDVDANYGYTF. CDR3 bases: TGTGCCAGCAGCGTAGACGTGGACGCAAACTATGGCTACACCTTC. Variable domain in full (rest from reference TRBV9 and TRBJ1-2): DSGVTQTPKHLITATGQRVTLRCSPRSGDLSVYWYQQSLDQGLQFLIQYYNGEERAKGNILERFSAQQFPDLHSELNLSSLELGDSALYFCASSVDVDANYGYTFGSGTRLTVV.

This clonotype has more than one count but fewer than ten. The chain combines TRBV6-2 or TRBV6-3 with TRBJ1-5; a possible D gene is TRBD1 (5 bases). CDR1 MNHEY and CDR2 SVGEGT come from the germline V gene. V lost 5 bases and J 7 bases, leaving 18 bases between the germline ends. CDR3 length equals 15 residues. The CDR3 spells CASSRDSRTGQPQHF. In DNA form, the CDR3 reads TGTGCCAGCAGTCGGGACTCCCGGACCGGGCAGCCCCAGCATTTT.

This clonotype has a handful of counts. CDR3 DNA sequence: TGTGCCAGCAGCCCTCCCGGGACAGGGACGTACGAGCAGTACTTC. Protein: CASSPPGTGTYEQYF. The chain couples TRBV11-1 to TRBJ2-7, with 9 bases lining up with TRBD1. The CDR3 consists of 15 residues. The germline V gene encodes CDR1 SGHAT and CDR2 FQDESV (reference sequence). V lost 5 bases and J lost 4; bases outside the gene matches: 9.

This clonotype has only a few counts. This chain links TRBV12-3 or TRBV12-4 with TRBJ2-3; no clear D gene. Trimming took off 2 bases at V and 6 bases at J, with 12 bases between the two ends. The CDR3 runs 14 residues. CDR3 residues: CASSLWVRRDTQYF. In DNA form, the CDR3 reads TGTGCCAGCAGTTTATGGGTGCGGCGGGATACGCAGTATTTT.

This clonotype showed up just a few times. CDR3 DNA: TGTGCCAGCAGCCCACTCGGCACTGAAGCTTTCTTT. This sequence encodes CASSPLGTEAFF. The chain uses TRBV7-9 and TRBJ1-1; D is undetermined. CDR3 length: 12 residues. The germline V gene encodes CDR1 SEHNR and CDR2 FQNEAQ (reference sequence). V was pared by 5 bases and J by 4 bases, with 8 bases between.

The chain uses TRBV12-3 or TRBV12-4 and TRBJ1-4, with 8 bases fitting TRBD1. V shed 7 bases, J shed 8 bases, and the junction held 9 bases outside the gene matches. This CDR3 contains 14 residues. The CDR3 bases are TGTGCCAGCACAACAGGGGGGATAAACGAAAAACTGTTTTTT. Residues: CASTTGGINEKLFF.

This chain uses TRBV24-1 with TRBJ2-7; D possibly matches TRBD1 or TRBD2 (5 bases each). CDR3 length: 14 amino acids. Looked up from germline, CDR1 is KGHDR and CDR2 is SFDVKD. Trimming shortened V by 2 bases and J by 3 bases, and 10 bases separated the two germline ends. CDR3: CATSDSGTDYEQYF. The CDR3 nucleotides read TGTGCCACCAGTGATTCGGGGACGGACTACGAGCAGTACTTC.

The rearrangement uses TRBV29-1 and TRBJ2-1; D call uncertain. CDR1 SQVTM and CDR2 ANQGSEA come from the germline V gene. The CDR3 sequence is 14 residues long. V lost 6 bases, J lost 8 bases, and 20 bases lay in between. CDR3 region: CSVLKAFLMDEQFF. CDR3 DNA sequence: TGCAGCGTCCTAAAGGCCTTTTTAATGGATGAGCAGTTCTTC.

The chain carries TRBV6-2 or TRBV6-3 and TRBJ2-3; 9 nucleotides line up with TRBD1. Germline-derived CDR1 and CDR2 are MNHEY and SVGEGT. This CDR3 region has 16 residues. V was clipped by 6 bases and J by 2 bases; unmatched bases: 9. CDR3 DNA sequence: TGTGCCAGCAGCACCACCGGGACAGGGAACACAGATACGCAGTATTTT. Amino acids: CASSTTGTGNTDTQYF.

V and J are TRBV29-1 and TRBJ1-2; possible D gene TRBD1, 5 bases. The V gene lost 6 bases and the J gene lost 0 bases, with 8 bases spanning the gap. The V gene's germline CDR1 is SQVTM and CDR2 ANQGSEA. The CDR3 totals 12 residues. The CDR3 DNA follows: TGCAGCGTCACAGGAACTAACTATGGCTACACCTTC. Protein: CSVTGTNYGYTF.

The chain combines TRBV7-9 with TRBJ2-1, with D uncertain. Germline V CDR1 and CDR2: SEHNR, FQNEAQ (reference sequence). This CDR3 is 12 amino acids long. Deletions cut 5 bases from V and 8 bases from J, with 10 bases between. For the CDR3, the DNA is TGTGCCAGCAGCCTAAAAGAAGATGAGCAGTTCTTC. It is translated as CASSLKEDEQFF.

The V and J genes are TRBV7-9 and TRBJ2-7, with 7 bases matching TRBD1. The CDR3 loop spans 14 amino acids. Trimming cost V 5 bases and J 4 bases; bases outside gene matches: 8. The germline V gene has CDR1 SEHNR and CDR2 FQNEAQ (reference sequence). The CDR3 here is CASSPQQGSYEQYF. As DNA, the CDR3 is TGTGCCAGCAGCCCCCAACAGGGGTCGTACGAGCAGTACTTC.

This clonotype was seen only a few times. The DNA for the CDR3 is TGCGCCAGCAGCTGGGGGGACAGGGATGGCGACGAGCAGTACTTC. It specifies CASSWGDRDGDEQYF. The rearrangement joins TRBV5-1 to TRBJ2-7, with 9 bases matching TRBD1. CDR1 is SGHRS and CDR2 is YFSETQ in the germline V gene. J was trimmed by 5 bases and V by 3 bases; bases with no gene match: 9. The CDR3 contains 15 residues.

This clonotype was recorded many times. The V and J genes are TRBV10-2 and TRBJ2-7; D call uncertain. The germline V gene has CDR1 WSHSY and CDR2 SAAADI. The CDR3 covers 16 residues. Trimming removed 0 bases at V and 6 bases at J, with 18 bases between. The CDR3 DNA reads TGCGCCAGCAGTGAGTCGGACGTGGACCTAAGTCGCGAGCAGTACTTC. Its translation is CASSESDVDLSREQYF.